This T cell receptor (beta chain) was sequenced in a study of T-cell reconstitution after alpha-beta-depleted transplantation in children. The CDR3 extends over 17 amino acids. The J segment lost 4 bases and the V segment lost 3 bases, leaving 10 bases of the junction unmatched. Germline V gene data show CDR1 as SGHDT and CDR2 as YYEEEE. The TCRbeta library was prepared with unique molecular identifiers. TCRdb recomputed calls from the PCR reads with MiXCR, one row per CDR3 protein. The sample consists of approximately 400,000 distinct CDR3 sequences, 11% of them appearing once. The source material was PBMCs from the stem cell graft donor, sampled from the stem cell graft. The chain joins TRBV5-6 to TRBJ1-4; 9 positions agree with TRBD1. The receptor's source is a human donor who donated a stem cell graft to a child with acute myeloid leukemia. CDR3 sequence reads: CASSSPRGQGSNEKLFF. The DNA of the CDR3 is TGTGCCAGCAGCTCGCCCCGGGGACAGGGTAGTAATGAAAAACTGTTTTTT.